Below, 10 T cell receptor beta chains from the same sample are listed, as sequenced in a study of T cells in Graves' hyperthyroidism and ophthalmopathy. Amplification of TCR beta CDR3 regions was performed using RNA transcripts as template. In the first-round RT-PCR of the TCR CDR3, the HTBI primer set was used. TCRdb reprocessed the multiplex PCR reads with MiXCR, giving one entry per CDR3 protein. The sample has some 460,000 distinct CDR3 sequences, less than 20% seen once. Sequencing input: blood. These receptors all stem from a young woman with Graves' hyperthyroidism.

This clonotype came up many times. CDR3 loop: CASSFLTGTTYNEQFF. CDR3 nucleotides: TGTGCCAGCAGCTTCCTTACTGGGACAACCTACAATGAGCAGTTCTTC. The chain combines TRBV11-2 with TRBJ2-1; maybe TRBD1 (6 bases). CDR1 is SGHAT, CDR2 FQNNGV, per germline. Trimming cost V 3 bases and J 2 bases, with 14 bases left between them. The CDR3 has 16 residues.

In its sample, this clonotype was seen many times. The J gene is TRBJ2-7, the V gene TRBV24-1; 9 bases map to TRBD1. This CDR3 is built from 15 residues. The V gene end was trimmed by 4 bases and the J gene end by 2 bases; junction bases not matched to a gene: 5. Germline V gene sequence: CDR1 KGHDR, CDR2 SFDVKD. The CDR3 DNA sequence: TGTGCCACCAGTGACGGACAGGGGTTTGCCTACGAGCAGTACTTC. Translated: CATSDGQGFAYEQYF.

This clonotype appeared many times. The chain links TRBV6-5 to TRBJ1-6; 7 nucleotides agree with TRBD1. CDR1 is MNHEY, CDR2 SVGAGI, per germline. The CDR3 loop spans 17 amino acids. J gave up 7 bases and V 0 bases, and 9 bases lay outside the gene matches. In nucleotides, the CDR3 is TGTGCCAGCAGTTACTCCCTTACGGGACAGAGAAATTCACCCCTCCACTTT. Translated, it gives CASSYSLTGQRNSPLHF.

The chain is built from TRBV4-1 and TRBJ2-1, with 10 bases fitting TRBD1. The CDR3 consists of 13 residues. V was pared by 4 bases and J by 15 bases, with 9 bases of the junction left unmatched. Germline CDR1 reads MGHRA; CDR2 reads YSYEKL. CDR3 DNA sequence: TGCGCCAGCAGCCCCGGGACAGGGGCCGGCAGGTTCTTC. This encodes CASSPGTGAGRFF.

The sample holds many counts of this clonotype. The rearrangement joins TRBV9 to TRBJ2-7, with 11 bases aligning to TRBD2. Trimming removed 0 bases from V and 6 bases from J; junction bases left unmatched: 2. This CDR3 region has 14 residues. CDR1 and CDR2 from the germline V gene are SGDLS and YYNGEE. The DNA for the CDR3 is TGTGCCAGCAGCGTAGTTACTAGCGGGGGCGAGCAGTACTTC. It encodes CASSVVTSGGEQYF.

The CDR3 loop reads CASSYGTSGGTGELFF. The CDR3 DNA is TGCGCCAGCAGCTACGGGACTAGCGGGGGAACCGGGGAGCTGTTTTTT. V usage is TRBV5-1 and J usage is TRBJ2-2; 14 bases are shared with TRBD2. Trimming took 3 bases from V and 5 from J; bases not matched to a gene: 3. The CDR3 has 16 residues. Per the germline V gene, CDR1 is SGHRS and CDR2 is YFSETQ.

V and J are TRBV4-1 and TRBJ2-3; 12 bases are shared with TRBD2. The CDR3 contains 15 residues. V lost 6 bases to trimming and J lost 2 bases; unmatched junction nucleotides: 3. CDR1 MGHRA and CDR2 YSYEKL come from the germline V gene. DNA for the CDR3: TGCGCCAGCAGAGGACTAGCGGGAATCACAGATACGCAGTATTTT. Translated, it gives CASRGLAGITDTQYF.

This clonotype was picked up many times. This chain joins TRBV6-1 and TRBJ1-5; TRBD1 might be the D (6 bases). CDR3 length: 17 residues. With 6 bases removed from V and 7 bases from J, the gap between germline ends came to 25 bases. Germline V gene sequence: CDR1 MNHNS, CDR2 SASEGT. The CDR3 nucleotides are TGTGCCAGCAGCCACGGGGGGCAGGGAGGGTCGTGGCAGCCCCAGCATTTT. This gives the protein CASSHGGQGGSWQPQHF.

A few counts support this clonotype. The V and J genes are TRBV7-3 and TRBJ2-3, with 9 nucleotides matching TRBD2. V lost 1 base to trimming and J lost 4 bases; unmatched junction nucleotides: 6. CDR3 length: 16 residues. Germline CDR1 and CDR2: SGHTA and FQGTGA. CDR3 nucleotide sequence: TGTGCCAGCAGCTTAATGTCCAGCGGGGGGCCAGATACGCAGTATTTT. Translated: CASSLMSSGGPDTQYF. Complete variable domain (other parts from reference TRBV7-3 and TRBJ2-3): GAGVSQTPSNKVTEKGKYVELRCDPISGHTALYWYRQSLGQGPEFLIYFQGTGAADDSGLPNDRFFAVRPEGSVSTLKIQRTERGDSAVYLCASSLMSSGGPDTQYFGPGTRLTVL.

This chain joins TRBV27 and TRBJ2-1; 11 bases line up with TRBD2. Germline V gene data show CDR1 as MNHEY and CDR2 as SMNVEV (reference sequence). There are 17 residues in the CDR3. V dropped 2 bases and J dropped 4; count of bases not matched to a gene: 7. This CDR3 is CASSLSLASGGYNEQFF. CDR3 DNA: TGTGCCAGCAGTTTAAGTCTAGCTAGCGGGGGGTACAATGAGCAGTTCTTC.